This T cell receptor (beta chain) originates from a study of cytomegalovirus exposure and HLA in healthy donors. Researchers ran the PCR with 60 Vbeta and 13 Jbeta primers. Libraries were prepared by immunoSEQ multiplex PCR; TCRdb keeps only in-frame clonotypes and omits some of them. This repertoire includes 80,000 to 100,000 clones. V was cut by 3 bases and J by 1 base, with 13 bases left in between. The CDR3 runs to 15 residues. Per germline, CDR1 SGHNT and CDR2 YYREEE (reference sequence). Study-level results: Most TCR sequences showed up rarely, but some public TCRs showed up in many donors. Common viral pathogens were later found to be apparently linked to several of the most significant clusters.

Turning to this clone: What it binds is unknown.

The genes are TRBV5-4 and TRBJ1-1; a weak D match, TRBD1 (5 bases). This sequence was found in a woman aged 25 to 39 in good health and CMV-seronegative. The sample comprised PBMCs. CDR3 bases: TGTGCCAGCAGCTCGGGAGGGACTGCGAACACTGAAGCTTTCTTT. It encodes CASSSGGTANTEAFF.